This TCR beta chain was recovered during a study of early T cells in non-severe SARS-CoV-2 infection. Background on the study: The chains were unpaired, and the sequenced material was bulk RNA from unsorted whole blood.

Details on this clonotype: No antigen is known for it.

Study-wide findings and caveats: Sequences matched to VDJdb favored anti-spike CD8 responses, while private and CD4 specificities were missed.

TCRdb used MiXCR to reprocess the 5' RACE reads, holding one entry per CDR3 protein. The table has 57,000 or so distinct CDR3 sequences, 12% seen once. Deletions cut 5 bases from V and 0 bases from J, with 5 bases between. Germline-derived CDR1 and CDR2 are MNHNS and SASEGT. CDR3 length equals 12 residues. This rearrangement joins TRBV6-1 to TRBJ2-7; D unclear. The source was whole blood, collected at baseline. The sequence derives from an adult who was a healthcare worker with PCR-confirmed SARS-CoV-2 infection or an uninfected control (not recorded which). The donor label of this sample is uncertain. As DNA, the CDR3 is TGTGCCAGCAGTACCAGCTCCTACGAGCAGTACGTC. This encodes CASSTSSYEQYV.